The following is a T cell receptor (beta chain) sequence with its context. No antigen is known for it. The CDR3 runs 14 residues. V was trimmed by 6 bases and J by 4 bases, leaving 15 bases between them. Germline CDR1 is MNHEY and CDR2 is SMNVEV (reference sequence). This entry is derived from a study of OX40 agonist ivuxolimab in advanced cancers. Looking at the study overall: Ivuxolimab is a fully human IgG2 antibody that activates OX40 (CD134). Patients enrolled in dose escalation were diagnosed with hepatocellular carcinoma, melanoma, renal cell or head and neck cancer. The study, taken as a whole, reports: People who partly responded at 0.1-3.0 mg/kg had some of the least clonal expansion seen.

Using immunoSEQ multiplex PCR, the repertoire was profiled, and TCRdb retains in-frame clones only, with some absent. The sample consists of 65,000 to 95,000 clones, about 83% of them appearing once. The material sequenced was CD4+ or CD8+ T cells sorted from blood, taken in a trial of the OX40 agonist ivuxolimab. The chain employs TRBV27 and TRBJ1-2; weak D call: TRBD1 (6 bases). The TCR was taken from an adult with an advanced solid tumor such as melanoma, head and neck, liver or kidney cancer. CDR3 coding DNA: TGTGCCAGCAGCATGGAGGGGGGGATCTATGGCTACACCTTC. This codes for CASSMEGGIYGYTF.